The 14 T cell receptor beta chains given below trace back to one sample, sequenced in a study of T cell repertoires in cytomegalovirus infection. These receptors' antigens are unknown. TCRdb re-derived calls from the reads in MiXCR, one entry per CDR3 protein. Here the sample spans approximately 600,000 distinct CDR3 sequences, approximately 40% being singletons. The sequences come from cultured PBMCs, collected from culture after CMV antigen stimulation. The receptors derive from a human donor in good health (CMV status not recorded). Some clones in this sample may be carry-over from other donors' samples.

The rearrangement uses TRBV6-1 and TRBJ2-3; the match to TRBD1 covers 9 bases. This CDR3 region has 15 residues. V lost 4 bases and J lost 1; bases outside the gene matches: 3. Looked up from germline, CDR1 is MNHNS and CDR2 is SASEGT. The CDR3 sequence is CASSVQGARTDTQYF. The CDR3, as DNA: TGTGCCAGCAGTGTACAGGGGGCGCGCACAGATACGCAGTATTTT.

The CDR3 protein is CASSFGTADEKLFF. In DNA form, the CDR3 reads TGTGCCAGTAGTTTCGGGACGGCGGATGAAAAACTGTTTTTT. The gene calls are TRBV19 and TRBJ1-4; D perhaps matches TRBD1 (5 bases). V dropped 5 bases and J dropped 6 bases, with 13 bases sitting between them. The CDR3 runs 14 residues. The germline CDR1 and CDR2 sequences are LNHDA and SQIVND (reference sequence).

The chain joins TRBV4-1 to TRBJ2-3, with 8 bases aligning to TRBD2. The CDR3 sequence is 16 residues long. Germline loops: CDR1 MGHRA, CDR2 YSYEKL. Germline trimming cut 0 bases from V and 4 bases from J; bases unmatched to any gene: 6. The CDR3 here is CASSQDRGGAPDTQYF. The CDR3 DNA is TGCGCCAGCAGCCAAGATCGGGGGGGGGCCCCAGATACGCAGTATTTT.

In its sample, this clonotype was seen many times. J is TRBJ2-2 and V is TRBV7-2, with D unclear. The CDR3 loop spans 15 amino acids. The V gene lost 2 bases and the J gene lost 0 bases, with 7 bases spanning the gap. Germline lookup yields CDR1 SGHTA and CDR2 FQGNSA. CDR3 in amino acids: CASSLSVPNTGELFF. In DNA, the CDR3 is TGTGCCAGCAGCTTAAGCGTCCCGAACACCGGGGAGCTGTTTTTT.

This clonotype was detected a few times. This chain uses TRBV12-3 or TRBV12-4 with TRBJ2-7; maybe TRBD2 (5 bases). CDR3 size: 12 residues. The ends were cut back, 6 bases at V and 7 bases at J, with 13 bases in the middle. CDR3 region: CASSHSVREQYF. The CDR3 bases are TGTGCCAGCAGCCATAGCGTGAGGGAGCAGTACTTC.

V is TRBV7-6 and J is TRBJ2-3; 8 nucleotides agree with TRBD2. CDR1 and CDR2 from the germline V gene are SGHVS and FNYEAQ. J gave up 6 bases and V 5 bases, and 7 bases lay outside the gene matches. CDR3 length: 14 residues. CDR3 amino acids: CASSVPGRGDTQYF. Here the CDR3 DNA reads TGTGCCAGCAGCGTCCCCGGGAGGGGCGATACGCAGTATTTT.

This clonotype was observed a handful of times. V is TRBV6-2 or TRBV6-3 and J is TRBJ2-7; D unclear. Trimming took 6 bases from V and 3 from J, leaving 18 bases between them. Germline loops: CDR1 MNHEY, CDR2 SVGEGT. The length of the CDR3 is 15 residues. Written as DNA, the CDR3 is TGTGCCAGCAGCCGGATACTGGCTAAATACTACGAGCAGTACTTC. It encodes CASSRILAKYYEQYF.

The chain is built from TRBV7-6 and TRBJ1-6; D is ambiguous. The CDR3 covers 14 residues. Germline assignment: CDR1 SGHVS and CDR2 FNYEAQ. V shed 5 bases and J shed 11 bases, with 16 bases lying between them. The CDR3 DNA reads TGTGCCAGCAGCCCGTCTGCTGGTCGGACACCCCTCCACTTT. This sequence encodes CASSPSAGRTPLHF.

The CDR3 loop is CASSEVGGSNEAFF. The CDR3 DNA is TGTGCCAGCAGTGAAGTGGGTGGCAGCAATGAAGCTTTCTTT. The chain employs TRBV6-1 and TRBJ1-1, with D hard to call. The ends were cut back, 1 base at V and 7 bases at J, with 13 bases in the middle. This CDR3 region has 14 residues. Germline V gives CDR1 MNHNS, CDR2 SASEGT.

The rearrangement joins TRBV7-2 to TRBJ1-1; D is possibly TRBD1 (6 bases). This CDR3 region has 14 residues. Trimming shortened V by 3 bases and J by 4 bases, and 12 bases separated the two germline ends. The germline V gene encodes CDR1 SGHTA and CDR2 FQGNSA. This CDR3 is CASSFQGWGTEAFF. CDR3 DNA sequence: TGTGCCAGCAGCTTCCAGGGGTGGGGCACTGAAGCTTTCTTT.

The table lists this clonotype with a count of one. The chain carries TRBV6-6 and TRBJ2-7; D call uncertain. In germline, CDR1 is MNHNY, CDR2 SVGAGI (reference sequence). The CDR3 length is 12 residues. Between the trimmed V and J ends, which lost 6 bases and 3 bases, there was a span of 9 bases. CDR3 bases: TGTGCCAGCAGCAATTTAAGCTACGAGCAGTACTTC. Protein product: CASSNLSYEQYF.

The chain uses TRBV27 and TRBJ1-6; D is undetermined. Trimming removed 5 bases from V and 14 bases from J, with 13 bases in between. The CDR3 length is 12 residues. Germline V gives CDR1 MNHEY, CDR2 SMNVEV (reference sequence). In nucleotides, the CDR3 is TGTGCCAGCAGTATCCGGAAACGTTCCCTCCACTTT. Translating gives CASSIRKRSLHF.

The chain recombines TRBV12-5 with TRBJ1-1, with D tentatively TRBD1 (5 bases). Trimming removed 2 bases at V and 1 base at J, with 11 bases between. The CDR3 has 15 amino acids. CDR1 LGHNT and CDR2 FRNRAP come from the germline V gene. CDR3 in DNA: TGTGCTAGTGGTTTGCAAAGGGGTAGGAACACTGAAGCTTTCTTT. Amino acids: CASGLQRGRNTEAFF.

The V gene is TRBV7-8, the J gene TRBJ2-2; a possible D gene is TRBD2 (6 bases). Trimming took off 1 base at V and 4 bases at J, with 16 bases between the two ends. The CDR3 length is 17 residues. In germline, CDR1 is SGHVS, CDR2 FQNEAQ. The DNA of the CDR3 is TGTGCCAGCAGCTTAGGACTAGTGGGCCCGAGCACCGGGGAGCTGTTTTTT. This codes for CASSLGLVGPSTGELFF. Together with reference TRBV7-8 and TRBJ2-2, the CDR3 gives the full variable domain: GAGVSQSPRYKVAKRGQDVALRCDPISGHVSLFWYQQALGQGPEFLTYFQNEAQLDKSGLPSDRFFAERPEGSVSTLKIQRTQQEDSAVYLCASSLGLVGPSTGELFFGEGSRLTVL.